This TCR beta chain was sequenced in a study of OX40 agonist ivuxolimab in advanced cancers. Study as a whole: Ivuxolimab, an agonistic anti-OX40 (CD134) antibody, was given to patients.

The data were produced by immunoSEQ multiplex PCR, yet TCRdb's version contains in-frame clones alone and is incomplete. The table has some 77,000 clones, around 92% seen once; the top ten hold roughly 9%. The V segment lost 0 bases and the J segment 8 bases; nucleotides outside the gene matches: 6. Germline V lookup: CDR1 LGHNA, CDR2 YSLEER. This CDR3 has 16 residues. This clone was seen just once. What it binds is not known. Regarding the study as a whole: Expanded clones were, on average, more numerous in CD8+ T cells than in CD4+.

The sample consisted of CD4+ or CD8+ T cells sorted from blood, taken in a trial of the OX40 agonist ivuxolimab. This sequence joins TRBV4-3 and TRBJ2-1, with 11 bases lining up with TRBD2. This TCR was recovered from an adult with an advanced solid tumor such as melanoma, head and neck, liver or kidney cancer. The CDR3, as DNA: TGCGCCAGCAGCCAAGATGCTAGCGGGGGGTGGGATGAGCAGTTCTTC. The encoded protein is CASSQDASGGWDEQFF.